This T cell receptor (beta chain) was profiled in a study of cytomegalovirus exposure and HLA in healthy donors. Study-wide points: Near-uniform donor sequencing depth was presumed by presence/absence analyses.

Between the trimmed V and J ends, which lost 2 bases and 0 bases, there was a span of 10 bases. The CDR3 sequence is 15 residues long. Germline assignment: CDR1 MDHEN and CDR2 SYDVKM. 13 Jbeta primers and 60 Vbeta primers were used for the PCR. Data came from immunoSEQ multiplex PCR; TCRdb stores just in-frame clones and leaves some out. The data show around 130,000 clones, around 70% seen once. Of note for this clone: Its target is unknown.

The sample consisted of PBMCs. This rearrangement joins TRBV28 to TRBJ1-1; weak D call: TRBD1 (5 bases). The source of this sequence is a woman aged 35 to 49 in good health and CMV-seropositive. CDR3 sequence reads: CASSLPDRLNTEAFF. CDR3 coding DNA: TGTGCCAGCAGTTTACCCGACAGACTGAACACTGAAGCTTTCTTT.